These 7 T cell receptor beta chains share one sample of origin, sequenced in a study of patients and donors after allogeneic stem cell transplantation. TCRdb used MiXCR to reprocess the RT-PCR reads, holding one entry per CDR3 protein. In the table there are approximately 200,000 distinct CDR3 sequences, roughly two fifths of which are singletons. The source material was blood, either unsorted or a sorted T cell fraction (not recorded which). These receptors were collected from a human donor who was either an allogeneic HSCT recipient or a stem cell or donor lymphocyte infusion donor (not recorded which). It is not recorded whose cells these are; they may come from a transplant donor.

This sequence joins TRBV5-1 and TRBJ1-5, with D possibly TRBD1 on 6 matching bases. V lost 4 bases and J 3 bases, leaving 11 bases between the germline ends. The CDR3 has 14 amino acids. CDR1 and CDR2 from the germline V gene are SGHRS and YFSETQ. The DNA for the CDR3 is TGCGCCAGCAGCCCAGGGGTTCCCAATCAGCCCCAGCATTTT. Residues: CASSPGVPNQPQHF. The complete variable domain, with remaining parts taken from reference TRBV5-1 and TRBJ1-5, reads KAGVTQTPRYLIKTRGQQVTLSCSPISGHRSVSWYQQTPGQGLQFLFEYFSETQRNKGNFPGRFSGRQFSNSRSEMNVSTLELGDSALYLCASSPGVPNQPQHFGDGTRLSIL.

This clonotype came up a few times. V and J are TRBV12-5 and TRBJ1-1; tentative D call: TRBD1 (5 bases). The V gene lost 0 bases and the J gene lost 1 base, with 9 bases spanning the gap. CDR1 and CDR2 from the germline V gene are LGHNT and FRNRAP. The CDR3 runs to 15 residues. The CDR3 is CASGLVGGTNTEAFF. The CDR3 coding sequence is TGTGCTAGTGGTTTGGTAGGTGGGACGAACACTGAAGCTTTCTTT.

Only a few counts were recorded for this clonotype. DNA for the CDR3: TGTGCCAGCAGCATAAACGCCAGGGAAAGTTCGGGAAACACCATATATTTT. It yields the protein CASSINARESSGNTIYF. The chain joins TRBV9 to TRBJ1-3; TRBD1 might be the D (5 bases). The germline V and J ends were trimmed by 4 bases and 4 bases, with 21 bases remaining between them. Germline-derived CDR1 and CDR2 are SGDLS and YYNGEE. The CDR3 covers 17 residues.

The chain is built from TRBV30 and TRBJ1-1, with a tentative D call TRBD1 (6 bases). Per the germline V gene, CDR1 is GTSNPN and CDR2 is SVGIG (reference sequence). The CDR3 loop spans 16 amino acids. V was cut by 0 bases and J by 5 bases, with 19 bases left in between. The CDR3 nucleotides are TGTGCCTGGAGTGTACTTAAGGTACAGGGATGGACTGAAGCTTTCTTT. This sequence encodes CAWSVLKVQGWTEAFF.

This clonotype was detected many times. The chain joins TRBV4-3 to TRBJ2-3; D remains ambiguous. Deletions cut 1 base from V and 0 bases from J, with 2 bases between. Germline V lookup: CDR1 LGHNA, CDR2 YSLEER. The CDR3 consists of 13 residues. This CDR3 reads CASSQGSTDTQYF. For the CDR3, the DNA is TGCGCCAGCAGCCAAGGCAGCACAGATACGCAGTATTTT.

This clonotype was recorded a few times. The CDR3 loop is CASSLANRGPDGYTF. CDR3 nucleotides: TGTGCCAGCAGCTTGGCCAACAGGGGGCCTGATGGCTACACCTTC. J is TRBJ1-2 and V is TRBV5-5; 9 positions match TRBD1. There are 15 residues in the CDR3. Germline trimming cut 0 bases from V and 6 bases from J; bases unmatched to any gene: 6. Looked up from germline, CDR1 is SGHKS and CDR2 is YYEKEE (reference sequence).

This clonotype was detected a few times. The CDR3 nucleotides are TGCAGTGGGGCCGGCAGCTCTGGGGCCAACGTCCTGACTTTC. This codes for CSGAGSSGANVLTF. V is TRBV20-1 and J is TRBJ2-6; the D is unclear. CDR1 DFQATT and CDR2 SNEGSKA come from the germline V gene (reference sequence). The CDR3 runs 14 residues. V gave up 7 bases and J gave up 0 bases, with 10 bases separating them.